These 9 T cell receptor beta chains came from one sample sequenced in a study of resident and recirculating memory T cells in vitiligo. TCRdb's copy holds only in-frame clones and misses some; the assay was immunoSEQ multiplex PCR. Of roughly 80,000 clones listed, about 92% are singletons. Sequencing was carried out using blood. Receptor source: a male donor with vitiligo.

This rearrangement joins TRBV20-1 to TRBJ2-3; tentative D call: TRBD1 (6 bases). The CDR3 has 11 residues. The germline gives CDR1 DFQATT, CDR2 SNEGSKA (reference sequence). Here the CDR3 DNA reads TGCAGCGGACAGATCACAGATACGCAGTATTTT. Amino acids: CSGQITDTQYF.

J is TRBJ2-7 and V is TRBV5-1, with a weak D call TRBD2 (7 bases). There are 13 residues in the CDR3. Deletions cut 4 bases from V and 5 bases from J, with 13 bases between. Germline CDR1 is SGHRS and CDR2 is YFSETQ. CDR3: CASSPLGGDEQYF. The DNA of the CDR3 is TGCGCCAGCAGCCCGTTAGGGGGGGACGAGCAGTACTTC.

The chain links TRBV7-9 to TRBJ2-3; D is possibly TRBD2 (5 bases). The CDR3 has 14 amino acids. Deletions cut 4 bases from V and 5 bases from J, with 13 bases between. Germline V gene data show CDR1 as SEHNR and CDR2 as FQNEAQ (reference sequence). CDR3 in amino acids: CASSSGWRLDTQYF. CDR3 bases: TGTGCCAGCAGCTCTGGGTGGAGGTTAGATACGCAGTATTTT.

V gene TRBV4-1 combines with J gene TRBJ2-7; D might be TRBD2 (7 bases). This CDR3 is 17 amino acids long. With 2 bases removed from V and 5 bases from J, the gap between germline ends came to 22 bases. Germline V CDR1 and CDR2: MGHRA, YSYEKL. Written as DNA, the CDR3 is TGCGCCAGCAGCCAAAGGGGGTTTGGACAGCGGGGCAACGAGCAGTACTTC. This codes for CASSQRGFGQRGNEQYF.

The genes are TRBV5-1 and TRBJ2-1; 10 bases agree with TRBD2. Germline V lookup: CDR1 SGHRS, CDR2 YFSETQ. Germline trimming cut 4 bases from V and 8 bases from J; bases unmatched to any gene: 9. The CDR3 consists of 15 residues. The CDR3 DNA is TGCGCCAGCAGCCAAGGGACTAGCGTGTCCGATGAGCAGTTCTTC. Its protein is CASSQGTSVSDEQFF.

This chain links TRBV18 with TRBJ2-7; weak D call: TRBD1 (5 bases). CDR3 length: 18 amino acids. From germline, CDR1 is KGHSH and CDR2 LQKENI. Trimming took 0 bases from V and 6 from J, leaving 24 bases between them. The CDR3 loop is CASSPPGRIGAVSLEQYF. As DNA, the CDR3 is TGTGCCAGCTCACCACCGGGGCGCATAGGGGCCGTTTCCCTCGAGCAGTACTTC.

A single count supports this clone. The chain combines TRBV29-1 with TRBJ2-1; no reliable D call. The CDR3 length is 11 residues. Germline CDR1 and CDR2: SQVTM and ANQGSEA. Trimming cost V 7 bases and J 4 bases, with 8 bases left between them. CDR3 protein: CSGSRYNEQFF. In DNA, the CDR3 is TGCAGCGGGAGTAGATACAATGAGCAGTTCTTC.

V usage is TRBV28 and J usage is TRBJ2-3; 7 bases are shared with TRBD1. With V trimmed by 2 bases and J by 5 bases, 10 bases remained unmatched. Germline CDR1 is MDHEN and CDR2 is SYDVKM. CDR3 length: 16 residues. CDR3 protein: CASSLDRGRLQDTQYF. DNA of the CDR3: TGTGCCAGCAGTTTAGATAGGGGGCGCCTGCAAGATACGCAGTATTTT.

The chain recombines TRBV27 with TRBJ1-1, with 7 positions matching TRBD1. Germline V CDR1 and CDR2: MNHEY, SMNVEV (reference sequence). This CDR3 comprises 13 residues. The V segment lost 10 bases and the J segment 5 bases; nucleotides outside the gene matches: 10. For the CDR3, the DNA is TGTGCCACGTGGACAGGAGCCAGGACTGAAGCTTTCTTT. Residues: CATWTGARTEAFF.